This T cell receptor (beta chain) was recovered during a study of T cells in Graves' hyperthyroidism and ophthalmopathy. Amplified TCR beta CDR3 regions derived from RNA transcripts. Researchers ran a first-round RT-PCR on the TCR CDR3 using the HTBI primer set. TCRdb reprocessed the multiplex PCR reads with MiXCR, giving one entry per CDR3 protein. The sample has a few hundred thousand distinct CDR3 sequences, around 15% seen once. This clonotype was picked up a small number of times. V gave up 6 bases and J gave up 7 bases; unmatched junction bases: 14. Germline assignment: CDR1 SEHNR and CDR2 FQNEAQ (reference sequence). The CDR3 has 16 residues.

J is TRBJ2-1 and V is TRBV7-9; 8 nucleotides align to TRBD2. The clonotype comes from a woman in her 40s with Graves' ophthalmopathy. Sequencing used blood. The chain's CDR3 is CASSQKREQFTNEQFF. Written as DNA, the CDR3 is TGTGCCAGCAGTCAAAAGCGGGAGCAATTTACAAATGAGCAGTTCTTC.